This paragraph reports one T cell receptor beta chain. This clone's antigen is unknown. Base qualities were left out, and no much larger clone turns up one base away. The record originates from a study of T-cell reconstitution after alpha-beta-depleted transplantation in children (dated by TCRdb to 2015 to 2016). The study in broad terms: T-cell immune reconstitution after TCRalphabeta/CD19-depleted allogeneic hematopoietic cell transplantation in children was quantitatively tracked in the study by means of TCR repertoire profiling.

What the work shows at the level of the full study, not this receptor alone: In some patients, the high TCRbeta diversity seen at day 60 was put down to recipient T cells and intrathymic progenitors that had survived conditioning. The apparently early alphabetaT-cell count recovery about two months after transplant was reportedly dependent on only several hundred rapidly expanded clones derived from non-depleted graft cells. The frequencies of hyperexpanded clones fell over the following months, and after one year, T-cell counts and TCRbeta diversity were mostly attributed to newly produced T cells.

Libraries were made using PCR. The sequencer was an Illumina HiSeq 2500. TCR library preparation used molecular barcoding, with unique molecular identifiers applied to normalize quantification of the TCRbeta repertoire. The public reads were run again by TCRdb, first through fastp at Q25 and then through MiXCR, and only productive beta chains were kept. Each CDR3 protein gets just one entry, which takes the most common genes and DNA from the rows behind it. Within this sample are about a million distinct CDR3 sequences, with roughly 29% of them counted one time only. The top ten clonotypes cover roughly 28% of the sample. The sample's treatment or condition label is to be understood as: allogeneic hematopoietic cell transplantation with graft depleted of TCRalphabeta T cells and CD19 B cells. TCRalphabeta/CD19-depleted allogeneic hematopoietic cell grafts were given to the transplant recipients, all of whom were children.

CDR1 MNHEY and CDR2 SMNVEV were looked up in the germline V gene (reference sequence). Relative to germline, V is 5 bases shorter and J is 4 bases shorter, with 8 bases between their ends. Spanning cysteine to phenylalanine, the CDR3 consists of 13 amino acids. The kept DNA is CDR3 alone, 39 bases in frame from the first base. The clonotype comes from a boy in the first two years of life who had a stem cell transplant for SCID, so the T cells may come from the graft donor. The starting material was PBMCs, mostly from graft donor cells, obtained 360 days after TCRalphabeta/CD19-depleted stem cell transplant. This sequence uses TRBV27 and TRBJ2-2; the D gene is not confidently resolved. The DNA reads TGTGCCAGCAGTCGCACCACCACCGGGGAGCTGTTTTTT. Translated, it gives CASSRTTTGELFF.